What follows is one TCR beta chain and its context. Its antigen is unknown. Via CD45RO/CCR7/CD25/CD127/CD95/CD27, cells of the CD4+ naive, central memory, regulatory and stem cell-like memory subsets were sorted. The data are from a study of beta chain features in type 1 diabetes. Study-wide findings and caveats: Sequencing the cDNA could make cells with high TCR expression show up more than they should. The naive, central memory and Treg TCRB repertoires of patients appeared to be more similar to one another than those of healthy donors. There was a moderate but significant shortening of TCRB CDR3s in all four CD4+ subsets of Type 1 diabetes patients.

CDR3 size: 13 residues. V trimming: 4 bases; J trimming: 5 bases; junction bases outside the gene matches: 4. CDR1 MGHRA and CDR2 YSYEKL come from the germline V gene. The whole isolated RNA underwent reverse transcription, so sequencing captured expressed TCRB transcripts. Clones were read by immunoSEQ multiplex PCR, and TCRdb kept only the in-frame ones, dropping some. The repertoire holds 300,000 to 450,000 clones, with 10% to 15% as singletons. The specimen was naive CD4+ T cells from blood. The chain has TRBV4-1 and TRBJ2-5; TRBD1 aligns across 7 bases. This receptor was taken from a woman between 18 and 29 years old with type 1 diabetes. The CDR3 protein is CASSLTGPETQYF. CDR3 DNA: TGCGCCAGCAGCCTGACAGGGCCCGAGACCCAGTACTTC.